This TCR beta chain originates from a study of radiation and T cells in renal cell carcinoma. Overall study context: Nephrectomy followed 15 Gy stereotactic body radiation by 4 weeks.

The sample holds one count of this clone. Its antigen is unknown. The time point is: blood 2 weeks post-SBRT. Treatment described: 15 Gy SBRT to primary tumor, nephrectomy 4 weeks later. Here immunoSEQ multiplex PCR was the method, and the copy in TCRdb shows in-frame clones only, minus some. The sample lists some 130,000 clones, roughly four fifths seen once, with approximately 1.9% in the top ten. Notes on the study in general: Pretreatment tumor biopsies were lacking, so baseline clonotypes are unknown. In blood, top tumor clones expanded by 2 weeks, shrinking by 4.

This CDR3 has 15 amino acids. Germline lookup yields CDR1 SGHNT and CDR2 YENEEA. V lost 6 bases to trimming and J lost 7 bases; unmatched junction nucleotides: 11. This sequence joins TRBV11-3 and TRBJ2-1, with TRBD2 identical over 8 bases. The sequence derives from a woman aged 55-69 years with renal cell carcinoma. The starting material was blood, obtained from a patient whose treatment included radiotherapy and nephrectomy. The DNA for the CDR3 is TGTGCCAGCAGTACGGGCGGGGGGTCGACGAATGAGCAGTTCTTC. Its protein product is CASSTGGGSTNEQFF.